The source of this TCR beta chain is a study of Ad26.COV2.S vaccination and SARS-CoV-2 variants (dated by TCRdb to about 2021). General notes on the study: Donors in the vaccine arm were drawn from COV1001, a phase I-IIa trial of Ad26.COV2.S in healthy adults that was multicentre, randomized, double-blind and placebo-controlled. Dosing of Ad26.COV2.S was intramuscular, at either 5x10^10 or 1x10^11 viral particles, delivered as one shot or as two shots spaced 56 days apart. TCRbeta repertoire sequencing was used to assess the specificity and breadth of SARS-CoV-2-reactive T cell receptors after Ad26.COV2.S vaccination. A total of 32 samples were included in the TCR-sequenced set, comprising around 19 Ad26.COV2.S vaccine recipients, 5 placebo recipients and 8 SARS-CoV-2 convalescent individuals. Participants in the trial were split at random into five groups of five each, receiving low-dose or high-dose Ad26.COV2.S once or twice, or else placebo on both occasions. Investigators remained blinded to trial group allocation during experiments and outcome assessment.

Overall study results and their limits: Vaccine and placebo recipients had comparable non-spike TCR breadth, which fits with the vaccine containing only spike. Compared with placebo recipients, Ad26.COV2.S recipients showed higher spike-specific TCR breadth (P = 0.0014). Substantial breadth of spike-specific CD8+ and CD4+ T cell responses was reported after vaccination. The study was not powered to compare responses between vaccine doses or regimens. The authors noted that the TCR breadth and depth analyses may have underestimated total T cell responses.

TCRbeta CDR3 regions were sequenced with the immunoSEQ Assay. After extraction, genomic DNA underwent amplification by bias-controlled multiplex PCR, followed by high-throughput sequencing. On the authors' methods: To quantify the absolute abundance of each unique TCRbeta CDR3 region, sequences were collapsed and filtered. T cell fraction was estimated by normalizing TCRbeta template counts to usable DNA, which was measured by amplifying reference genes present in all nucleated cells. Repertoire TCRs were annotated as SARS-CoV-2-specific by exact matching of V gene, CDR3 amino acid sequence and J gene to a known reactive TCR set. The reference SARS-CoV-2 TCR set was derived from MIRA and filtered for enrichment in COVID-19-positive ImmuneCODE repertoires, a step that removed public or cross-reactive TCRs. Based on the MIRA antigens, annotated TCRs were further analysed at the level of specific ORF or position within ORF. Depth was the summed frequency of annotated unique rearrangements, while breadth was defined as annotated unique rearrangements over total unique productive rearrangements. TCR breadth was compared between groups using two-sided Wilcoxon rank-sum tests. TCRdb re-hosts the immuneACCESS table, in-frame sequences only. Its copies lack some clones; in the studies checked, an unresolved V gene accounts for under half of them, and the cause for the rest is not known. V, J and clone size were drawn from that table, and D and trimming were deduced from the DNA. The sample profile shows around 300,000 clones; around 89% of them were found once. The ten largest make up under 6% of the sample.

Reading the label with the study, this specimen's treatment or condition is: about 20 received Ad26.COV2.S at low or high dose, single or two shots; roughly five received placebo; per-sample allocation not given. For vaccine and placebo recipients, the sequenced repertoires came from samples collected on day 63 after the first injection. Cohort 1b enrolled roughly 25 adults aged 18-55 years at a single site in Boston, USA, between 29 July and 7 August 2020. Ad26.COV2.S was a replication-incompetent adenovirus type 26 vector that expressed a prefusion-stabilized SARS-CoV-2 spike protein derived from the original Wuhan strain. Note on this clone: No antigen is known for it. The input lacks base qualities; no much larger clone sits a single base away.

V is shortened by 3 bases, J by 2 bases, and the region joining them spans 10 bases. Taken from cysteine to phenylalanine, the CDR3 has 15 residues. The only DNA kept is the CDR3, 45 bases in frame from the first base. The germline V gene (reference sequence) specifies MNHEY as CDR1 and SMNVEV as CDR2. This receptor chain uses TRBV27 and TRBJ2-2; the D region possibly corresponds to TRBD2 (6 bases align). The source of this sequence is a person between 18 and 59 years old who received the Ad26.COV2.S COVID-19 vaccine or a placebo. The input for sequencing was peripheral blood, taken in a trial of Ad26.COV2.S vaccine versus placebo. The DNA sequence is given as TGTGCCAGCAGTTTGTACGGACTAAACACCGGGGAGCTGTTTTTT. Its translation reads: CASSLYGLNTGELFF.